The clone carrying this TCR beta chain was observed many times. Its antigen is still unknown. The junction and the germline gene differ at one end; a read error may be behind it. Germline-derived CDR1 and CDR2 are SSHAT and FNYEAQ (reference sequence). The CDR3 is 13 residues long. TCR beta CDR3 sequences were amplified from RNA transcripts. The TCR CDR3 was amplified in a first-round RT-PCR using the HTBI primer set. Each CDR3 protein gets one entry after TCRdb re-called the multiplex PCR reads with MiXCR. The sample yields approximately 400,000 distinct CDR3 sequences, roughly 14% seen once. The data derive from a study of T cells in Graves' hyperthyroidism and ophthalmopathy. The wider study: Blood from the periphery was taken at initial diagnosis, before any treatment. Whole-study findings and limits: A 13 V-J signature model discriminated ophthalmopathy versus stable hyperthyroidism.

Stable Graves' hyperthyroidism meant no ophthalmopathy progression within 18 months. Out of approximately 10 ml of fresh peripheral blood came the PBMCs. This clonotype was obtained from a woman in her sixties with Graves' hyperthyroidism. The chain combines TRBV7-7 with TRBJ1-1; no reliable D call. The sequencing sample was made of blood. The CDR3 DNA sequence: TGTGCTAGCAGCCAGCACGAGAACACTGAAGCTTTCTTT. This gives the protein CASSQHENTEAFF.